The 18 T cell receptor beta chains listed next were all sequenced from one sample in a study of shared clonotypes between healthy human individuals (dated by TCRdb to 2020 to 2021). The method behind the library was the immunoSEQ multiplex PCR assay. The immuneACCESS repertoire file appears here via TCRdb, limited to in-frame rearrangements. These files lack a portion of the clones; in checked studies, under half of the deficit traces to unresolved V genes, and the cause of the others is not known. Within this sample are just over 2,000,000 clones, with approximately 95% of them counted one time only. Clones ranked in the top ten supply 0.85% to 1.3% of the sample. CD8 naive samples were CD45RO-negative cells positively selected for CCR7, giving a CD45RA+CCR7+ population that excluded TemRA cells. Input material: naive CD8+ T cells sorted from blood. The cell subset or site label here, explained by the study, means: CD45RA+CCR7+. The receptors here all came from a man between 18 and 29 years old in good health.

The chain carries TRBV10-3 and TRBJ2-7; D is possibly TRBD1 (6 bases). This CDR3 region has 14 residues. Trimming took off 5 bases at V and 3 bases at J, with 14 bases between the two ends. Germline values: CDR1 ENHRY, CDR2 SYGVKD. The CDR3 DNA is TGTGCCATCAGTAACCGGGACACAGACTACGAGCAGTACTTC. Its protein is CAISNRDTDYEQYF.

The gene calls are TRBV5-6 and TRBJ2-4, with D uncertain. Germline V gives CDR1 SGHDT, CDR2 YYEEEE. The CDR3 is 16 residues long. V dropped 4 bases and J dropped 2 bases, with 16 bases sitting between them. The chain's CDR3 is CASSPPGTVTKNIQYF. The CDR3 DNA reads TGTGCCAGCAGCCCGCCCGGTACAGTTACCAAAAACATTCAGTACTTC.

The gene calls are TRBV7-9 and TRBJ2-3, with 8 positions matching TRBD2. The CDR3 loop spans 17 amino acids. Germline lookup yields CDR1 SEHNR and CDR2 FQNEAQ (reference sequence). V gave up 0 bases and J gave up 1 base; unmatched junction bases: 6. The CDR3 DNA sequence: TGTGCCAGCAGCTTAGCGAGCGGGGGAGTAGGCACAGATACGCAGTATTTT. The encoded protein is CASSLASGGVGTDTQYF.

The gene calls are TRBV7-9 and TRBJ2-5; D gene ambiguous. Per germline, CDR1 SEHNR and CDR2 FQNEAQ (reference sequence). The CDR3 extends over 13 amino acids. Trimming left V 1 base short and J 3 bases short, with 6 bases between. The CDR3 loop reads CASSLVGKETQYF. DNA of the CDR3: TGTGCCAGCAGCTTAGTAGGAAAAGAGACCCAGTACTTC.

The genes are TRBV6-6 and TRBJ2-2, with D perhaps matching TRBD2 (6 bases). The CDR3 covers 15 residues. The V and J ends lost 8 bases and 0 bases respectively, with 13 bases between them. Germline V gives CDR1 MNHNY, CDR2 SVGAGI (reference sequence). Written as DNA, the CDR3 is TGTGCCAGCGAAACGGGAGTATCGAACACCGGGGAGCTGTTTTTT. This encodes CASETGVSNTGELFF.

The chain carries TRBV28 and TRBJ1-1, with D possibly matching TRBD1 (6 bases). From germline, CDR1 is MDHEN and CDR2 SYDVKM. The CDR3 contains 17 residues. The V end lost 3 bases, the J end lost 0 bases, and 17 bases lay between the germline ends. CDR3 DNA: TGTGCCAGCAGTTTGCTCAGGGCAGGGGCTATGAACACTGAAGCTTTCTTT. Amino acids: CASSLLRAGAMNTEAFF.

This chain links TRBV10-2 with TRBJ2-3; the D is unclear. In germline, CDR1 is WSHSY, CDR2 SAAADI. Trimming took off 3 bases at V and 4 bases at J, with 5 bases between the two ends. This CDR3 is 12 amino acids long. The CDR3 region is CASSDGADTQYF. Here the CDR3 DNA reads TGCGCCAGCAGTGACGGCGCAGATACGCAGTATTTT.

Points on this clone: A read error may produce the germline difference seen at one junction end. V is TRBV6-1 and J is TRBJ2-5, with D tentatively TRBD1 (6 bases). Germline-derived CDR1 and CDR2 are MNHNS and SASEGT. CDR3 length: 16 amino acids. For the CDR3, the DNA is TGTGCCAGCAGTGAATATATAGGGGACATGCAAGGGACCCAGTACTTC. It is translated as CASSEYIGDMQGTQYF.

This clone occurred once. The chain recombines TRBV29-1 with TRBJ2-3; TRBD2 aligns across 14 bases. V dropped 7 bases and J dropped 4; count of bases not matched to a gene: 7. CDR1 is SQVTM, CDR2 ANQGSEA, per germline. This CDR3 region has 15 residues. For the CDR3, the DNA is TGCAGCGGTGTGACTAGCGGGGGGGCGGCAGATACGCAGTATTTT. It codes for CSGVTSGGAADTQYF.

Comments on this clone: A single base is all that separates this from a far larger clone, so a read error is likely. The sample contains more than one DNA sequence encoding this CDR3. The chain's CDR3 is CASSEGGNTEAFF. CDR3 sequence (DNA): TGTGCCAGCAGCGAAGGGGGGAACACTGAAGCTTTCTTT. The chain has TRBV9 and TRBJ1-1, with TRBD1 as a possible D gene (6 bases). The V gene's germline CDR1 is SGDLS and CDR2 YYNGEE. There are 13 residues in the CDR3. Trimming took 3 bases from V and 1 from J, leaving 7 bases between them.

V usage is TRBV5-1 and J usage is TRBJ2-3, with D unresolved. CDR1 is SGHRS, CDR2 YFSETQ, per germline. The CDR3 length is 16 residues. V was clipped by 7 bases and J by 0 bases, with 18 bases between them. CDR3 in amino acids: CASAIVGLTSTDTQYF. Written as DNA, the CDR3 is TGCGCCAGCGCCATTGTAGGTCTTACTAGCACAGATACGCAGTATTTT.

The chain combines TRBV7-6 with TRBJ2-1, with 7 bases that match TRBD2. The germline gives CDR1 SGHVS, CDR2 FNYEAQ. The trim removed 3 bases at V and 4 bases at J, leaving 9 bases unmatched. CDR3 length: 16 residues. The CDR3 nucleotides read TGTGCCAGCAGCTTTTCTTCCGGGAGGCCTTACAATGAGCAGTTCTTC. It encodes CASSFSSGRPYNEQFF. Full variable domain (rest looked up from reference TRBV7-6 and TRBJ2-1): GAGVSQSPRYKVTKRGQDVALRCDPISGHVSLYWYRQALGQGPEFLTYFNYEAQQDKSGLPNDRFSAERPEGSISTLTIQRTEQRDSAMYRCASSFSSGRPYNEQFFGPGTRLTVL.

Regarding this clone: Other DNA sequences of this sample code for an identical CDR3. The chain is built from TRBV7-6 and TRBJ2-7; the D gene is possibly TRBD2 (6 bases). The CDR3 has 13 amino acids. Trimming removed 5 bases from V and 2 bases from J, with 10 bases in between. Germline loops: CDR1 SGHVS, CDR2 FNYEAQ. In DNA, the CDR3 is TGTGCCAGCAGCCCCTCGGGAGCCTACGAGCAGTACTTC. This encodes CASSPSGAYEQYF.

This sequence joins TRBV6-6 and TRBJ1-4; 7 bases align to TRBD1. The CDR3 length is 14 residues. After removal of 6 bases from V and 7 bases from J, the junction contained 8 bases not matched to a gene. Germline V CDR1 and CDR2: MNHNY, SVGAGI (reference sequence). CDR3 DNA sequence: TGTGCCAGCAGCTTGACAGGGACGGGTGAAAAACTGTTTTTT. Its translation: CASSLTGTGEKLFF.

The chain couples TRBV5-6 to TRBJ2-7, with a weak D call TRBD2 (6 bases). The CDR3 is made up of 14 amino acids. Germline V gene data show CDR1 as SGHDT and CDR2 as YYEEEE. The V and J ends lost 0 bases and 5 bases respectively, with 12 bases between them. Here the CDR3 DNA reads TGTGCCAGCAGCTTGGCGGGAGATTTAAACGAGCAGTACTTC. Its translation: CASSLAGDLNEQYF.

The V gene is TRBV29-1, the J gene TRBJ1-2, with a possible D match to TRBD1 (5 bases). The V gene lost 2 bases and the J gene lost 4 bases, with 11 bases spanning the gap. CDR3 length: 13 residues. Germline V lookup: CDR1 SQVTM, CDR2 ANQGSEA. CDR3 sequence reads: CSVESRASYGYTF. Written as DNA, the CDR3 is TGCAGCGTTGAATCCAGGGCATCCTATGGCTACACCTTC. The full variable domain, its missing parts supplied by reference TRBV29-1 and TRBJ1-2, is SAVISQKPSRDICQRGTSLTIQCQVDSQVTMMFWYRQQPGQSLTLIATANQGSEATYESGFVIDKFPISRPNLTFSTLTVSNMSPEDSSIYLCSVESRASYGYTFGSGTRLTVV.

The chain carries TRBV5-4 and TRBJ2-7; TRBD2 aligns across 7 bases. Germline trimming cut 2 bases from V and 3 bases from J; bases unmatched to any gene: 5. This CDR3 contains 14 residues. Germline CDR1 SGHNT, CDR2 YYREEE (reference sequence). CDR3 amino acids: CASSFRGVDYEQYF. The CDR3 nucleotides are TGTGCCAGCAGCTTTCGGGGGGTGGACTACGAGCAGTACTTC.

The chain uses TRBV6-1 and TRBJ2-1; the D is unclear. V dropped 5 bases and J dropped 0 bases, with 11 bases sitting between them. The CDR3 has 15 residues. Germline loops: CDR1 MNHNS, CDR2 SASEGT. Here the CDR3 reads CASSMEWGSYNEQFF. CDR3 bases: TGTGCCAGCAGTATGGAATGGGGCTCCTACAATGAGCAGTTCTTC.